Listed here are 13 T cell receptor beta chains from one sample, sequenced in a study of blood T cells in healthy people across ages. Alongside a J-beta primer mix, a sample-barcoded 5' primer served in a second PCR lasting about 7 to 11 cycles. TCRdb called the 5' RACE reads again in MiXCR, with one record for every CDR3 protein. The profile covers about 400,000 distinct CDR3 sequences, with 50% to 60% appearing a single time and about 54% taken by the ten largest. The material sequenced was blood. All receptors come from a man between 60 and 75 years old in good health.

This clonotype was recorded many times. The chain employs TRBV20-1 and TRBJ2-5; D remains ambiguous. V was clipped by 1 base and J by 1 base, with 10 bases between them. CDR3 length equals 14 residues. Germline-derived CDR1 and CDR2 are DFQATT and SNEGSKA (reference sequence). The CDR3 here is CSARAPATQETQYF. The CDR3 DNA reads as TGCAGTGCTAGAGCTCCCGCAACCCAAGAGACCCAGTACTTC.

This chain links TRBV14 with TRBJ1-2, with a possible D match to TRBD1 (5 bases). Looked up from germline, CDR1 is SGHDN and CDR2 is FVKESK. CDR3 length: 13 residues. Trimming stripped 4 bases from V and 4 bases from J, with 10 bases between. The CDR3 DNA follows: TGTGCCAGCAGCCCGCAGGGACCCTATGGCTACACCTTC. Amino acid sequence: CASSPQGPYGYTF.

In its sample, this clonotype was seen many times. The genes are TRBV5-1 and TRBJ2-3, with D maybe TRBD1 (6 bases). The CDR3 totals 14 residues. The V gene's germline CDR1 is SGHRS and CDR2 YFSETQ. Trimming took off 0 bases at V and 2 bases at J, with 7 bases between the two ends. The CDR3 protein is CASSLGQVTDTQYF. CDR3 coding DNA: TGCGCCAGCAGCTTGGGACAGGTCACAGATACGCAGTATTTT.

This CDR3 is CSVEDEDRFNYGYTF. The DNA of the CDR3 is TGCAGCGTTGAAGATGAGGACAGATTCAACTATGGCTACACCTTC. The chain is built from TRBV29-1 and TRBJ1-2; weak D call: TRBD1 (6 bases). The CDR3 length is 15 residues. V was shortened by 0 bases and J by 2 bases, with 13 bases between the two germline ends. Germline V gene sequence: CDR1 SQVTM, CDR2 ANQGSEA. The full variable domain, completed using reference TRBV29-1 and TRBJ1-2, is SAVISQKPSRDICQRGTSLTIQCQVDSQVTMMFWYRQQPGQSLTLIATANQGSEATYESGFVIDKFPISRPNLTFSTLTVSNMSPEDSSIYLCSVEDEDRFNYGYTFGSGTRLTVV.

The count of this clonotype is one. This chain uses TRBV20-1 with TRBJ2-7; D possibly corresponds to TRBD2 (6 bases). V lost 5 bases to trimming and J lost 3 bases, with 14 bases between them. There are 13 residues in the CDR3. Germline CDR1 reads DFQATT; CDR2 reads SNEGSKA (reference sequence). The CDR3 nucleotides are TGCAGTGCTGGCCCCGGGACTGGCTACGAGCAGTACTTC. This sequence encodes CSAGPGTGYEQYF.

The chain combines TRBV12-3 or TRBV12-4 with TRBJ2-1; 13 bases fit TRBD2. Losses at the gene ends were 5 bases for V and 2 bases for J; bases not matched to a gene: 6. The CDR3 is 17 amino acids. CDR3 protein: CASSPWTSGSPYNEQFF. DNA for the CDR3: TGTGCCAGCAGTCCCTGGACTAGCGGGAGCCCCTACAATGAGCAGTTCTTC.

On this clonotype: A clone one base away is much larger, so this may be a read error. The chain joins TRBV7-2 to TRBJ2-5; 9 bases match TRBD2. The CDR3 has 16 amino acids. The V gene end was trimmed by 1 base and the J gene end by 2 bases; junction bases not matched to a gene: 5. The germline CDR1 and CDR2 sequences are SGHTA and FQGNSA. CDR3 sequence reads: CASSLDGGREQETQYF. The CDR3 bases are TGTGCCAGCAGCTTAGACGGCGGGAGGGAACAAGAGACCCAGTACTTC.

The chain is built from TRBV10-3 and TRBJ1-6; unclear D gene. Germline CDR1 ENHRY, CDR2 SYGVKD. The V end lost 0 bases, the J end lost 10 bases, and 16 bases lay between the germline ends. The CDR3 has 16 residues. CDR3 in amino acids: CAISESSSFLGSPLHF. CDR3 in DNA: TGTGCCATCAGTGAGTCGAGTAGTTTCCTAGGGTCACCCCTCCACTTT.

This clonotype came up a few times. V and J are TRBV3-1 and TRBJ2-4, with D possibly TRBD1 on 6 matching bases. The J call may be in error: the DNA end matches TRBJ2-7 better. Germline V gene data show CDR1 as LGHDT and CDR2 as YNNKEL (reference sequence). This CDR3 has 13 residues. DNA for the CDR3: TGTGCCAGCAGCGCGGATACAGGGTTCGAGCAGTACTTC. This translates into CASSADTGFEQYF.

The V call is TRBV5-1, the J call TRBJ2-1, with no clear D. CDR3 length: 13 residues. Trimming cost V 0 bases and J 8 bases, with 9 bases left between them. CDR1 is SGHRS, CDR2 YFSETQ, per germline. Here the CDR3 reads CASSLGPQDEQFF. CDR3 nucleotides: TGCGCCAGCAGCTTGGGACCCCAGGATGAGCAGTTCTTC.

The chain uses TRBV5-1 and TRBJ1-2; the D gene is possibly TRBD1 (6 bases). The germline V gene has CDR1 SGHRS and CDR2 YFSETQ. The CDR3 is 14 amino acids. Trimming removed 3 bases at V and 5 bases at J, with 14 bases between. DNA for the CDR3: TGCGCCAGCAGCTACGGGGGGCGGGTATATGGCTACACCTTC. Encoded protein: CASSYGGRVYGYTF.

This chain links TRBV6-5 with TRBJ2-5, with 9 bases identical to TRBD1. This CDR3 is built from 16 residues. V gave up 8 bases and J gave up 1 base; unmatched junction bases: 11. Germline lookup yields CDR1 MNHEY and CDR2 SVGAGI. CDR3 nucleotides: TGTGCCAGCCGGGACAGGGTGACGGACCGCCAAGAGACCCAGTACTTC. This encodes CASRDRVTDRQETQYF.

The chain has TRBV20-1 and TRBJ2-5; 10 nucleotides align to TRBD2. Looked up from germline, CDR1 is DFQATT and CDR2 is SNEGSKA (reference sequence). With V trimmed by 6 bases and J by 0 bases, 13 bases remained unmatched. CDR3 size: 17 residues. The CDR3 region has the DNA TGCAGTGCGAGAAGGCTAGCGGGAGCACCGTACCAAGAGACCCAGTACTTC. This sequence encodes CSARRLAGAPYQETQYF.